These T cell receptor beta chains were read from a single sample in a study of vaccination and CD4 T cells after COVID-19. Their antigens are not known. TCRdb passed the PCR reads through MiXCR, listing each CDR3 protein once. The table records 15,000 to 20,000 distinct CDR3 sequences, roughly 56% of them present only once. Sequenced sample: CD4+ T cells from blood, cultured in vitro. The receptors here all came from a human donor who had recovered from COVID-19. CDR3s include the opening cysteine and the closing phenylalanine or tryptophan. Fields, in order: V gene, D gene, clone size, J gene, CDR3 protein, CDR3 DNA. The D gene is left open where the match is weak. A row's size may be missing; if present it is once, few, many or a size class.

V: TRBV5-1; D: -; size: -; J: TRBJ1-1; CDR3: CASRLGTLIGNTEAFF; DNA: TGCGCCAGCAGATTAGGGACACTCATCGGGAACACTGAAGCTTTCTTT
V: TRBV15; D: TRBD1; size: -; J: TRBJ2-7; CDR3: CATSARGLREQYF; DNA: TGTGCCACCAGCGCCAGGGGGCTAAGGGAGCAGTACTTC
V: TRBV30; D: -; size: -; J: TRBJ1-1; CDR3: CAWSVMGYGTEAFF; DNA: TGTGCCTGGAGTGTAATGGGGTACGGCACTGAAGCTTTCTTT
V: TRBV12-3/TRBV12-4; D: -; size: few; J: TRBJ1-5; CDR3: CASTETQGLPQHF; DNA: TGTGCCAGCACCGAAACCCAGGGGTTGCCCCAGCATTTT
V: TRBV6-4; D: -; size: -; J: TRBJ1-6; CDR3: CASSRHGKGNSPLHF; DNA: TGTGCCAGCAGTAGACACGGGAAGGGAAATTCACCCCTCCACTTT
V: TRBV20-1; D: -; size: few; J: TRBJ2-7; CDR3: CSAAGPNYEQYF; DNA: TGCAGTGCGGCCGGGCCAAACTACGAGCAGTACTTC
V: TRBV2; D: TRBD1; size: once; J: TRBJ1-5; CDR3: CASIQDRGGQPQHF; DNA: TGTGCCAGCATTCAGGACAGGGGAGGTCAGCCCCAGCATTTT
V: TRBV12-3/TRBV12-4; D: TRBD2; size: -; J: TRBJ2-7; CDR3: CASTTGGLVLPEQYF; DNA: TGTGCCAGTACAACCGGGGGGTTGGTCCTACCGGAGCAGTACTTC
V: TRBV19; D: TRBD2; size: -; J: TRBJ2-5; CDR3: CASSPSGSEETQYF; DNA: TGTGCCAGTAGTCCTAGCGGGAGTGAGGAGACCCAGTACTTC
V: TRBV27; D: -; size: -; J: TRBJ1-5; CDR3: CASKDRYSNQPQHF; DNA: TGTGCCAGCAAAGACAGGTATAGCAATCAGCCCCAGCATTTT
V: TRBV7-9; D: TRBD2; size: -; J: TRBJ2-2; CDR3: CASSSKAGGPITGELFF; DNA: TGTGCCAGCAGCTCAAAAGCGGGAGGGCCTATTACCGGGGAGCTGTTTTTT
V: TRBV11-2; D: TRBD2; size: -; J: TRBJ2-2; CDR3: CASSRAGTSVAKLFF; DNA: TGTGCCAGCAGCCGGGCCGGGACTAGCGTCGCCAAGCTGTTTTTT
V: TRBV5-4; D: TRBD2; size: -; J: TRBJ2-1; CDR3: CASSSGTSGQFF; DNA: TGTGCCAGCAGCTCAGGGACTAGCGGGCAGTTCTTC
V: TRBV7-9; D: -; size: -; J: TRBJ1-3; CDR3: CASSLTVGSGNTIYF; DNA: TGTGCCAGCAGCTTAACTGTCGGATCTGGAAACACCATATATTTT
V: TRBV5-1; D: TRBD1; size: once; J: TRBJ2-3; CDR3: CASSIGQGAYSSTDTQYF; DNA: TGCGCCAGCAGCATCGGACAGGGGGCGTATTCTAGCACAGATACGCAGTATTTT
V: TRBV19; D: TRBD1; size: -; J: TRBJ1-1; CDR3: CASSPLDRWAFF; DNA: TGTGCCAGTAGTCCTTTGGACAGGTGGGCTTTCTTT
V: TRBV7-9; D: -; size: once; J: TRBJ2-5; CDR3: CASRLKYQETQYF; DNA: TGTGCCAGCAGACTGAAGTACCAAGAGACCCAGTACTTC
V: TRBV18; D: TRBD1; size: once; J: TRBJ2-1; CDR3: CASSPRDRRVNEQFF; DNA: TGTGCCAGCTCACCTAGGGACAGGCGAGTCAATGAGCAGTTCTTC
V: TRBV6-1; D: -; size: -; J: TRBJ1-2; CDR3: CASQPPVTVNYGYTF; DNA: TGTGCCAGCCAGCCCCCCGTAACAGTCAACTATGGCTACACCTTC
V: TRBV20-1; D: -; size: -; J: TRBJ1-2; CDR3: CSAPSTPYGYTF; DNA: TGCAGTGCTCCTTCGACGCCTTATGGCTACACCTTC
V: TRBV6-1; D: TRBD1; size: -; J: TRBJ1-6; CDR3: CASSRQGRNSPLHF; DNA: TGTGCCAGCAGCCGACAGGGGCGGAATTCACCCCTCCACTTT
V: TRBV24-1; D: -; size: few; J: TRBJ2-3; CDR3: CATSDLPTSPSTDTQYF; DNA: TGTGCCACCAGTGATTTGCCTACTAGTCCAAGCACAGATACGCAGTATTTT
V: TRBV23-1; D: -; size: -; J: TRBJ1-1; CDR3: CASSRKPRGPMNTEAFF; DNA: TGCGCCAGCAGTCGAAAACCCAGGGGCCCCATGAACACTGAAGCTTTCTTT
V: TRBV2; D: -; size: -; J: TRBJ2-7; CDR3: CASRRGADSYEQYF; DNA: TGTGCCAGCAGGCGGGGCGCTGACTCCTACGAGCAGTACTTC
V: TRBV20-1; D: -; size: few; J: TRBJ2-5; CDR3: CSASGLVRTQYF; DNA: TGCAGTGCTAGCGGGTTGGTACGGACCCAGTACTTC
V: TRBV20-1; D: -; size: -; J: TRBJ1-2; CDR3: CSASLRGGTNYGYTF; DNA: TGCAGTGCTAGCCTGCGGGGAGGAACTAACTATGGCTACACCTTC
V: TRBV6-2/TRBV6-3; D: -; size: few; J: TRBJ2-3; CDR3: CASSLNRPDTQYF; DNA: TGTGCCAGCAGTTTGAACAGGCCAGATACGCAGTATTTT
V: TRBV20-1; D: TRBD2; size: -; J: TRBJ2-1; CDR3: CSAREPRGTSDPNEQFF; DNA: TGCAGTGCTAGGGAACCAAGGGGGACTAGCGATCCCAATGAGCAGTTCTTC
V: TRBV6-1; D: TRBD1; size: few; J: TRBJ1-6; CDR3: CASSLQGAHNSPLHF; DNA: TGTGCCAGCAGCCTACAGGGGGCCCATAATTCACCCCTCCACTTT
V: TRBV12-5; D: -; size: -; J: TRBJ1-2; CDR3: CASGRLQGDYGYTF; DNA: TGTGCTAGTGGTCGCCTACAGGGCGACTATGGCTACACCTTC
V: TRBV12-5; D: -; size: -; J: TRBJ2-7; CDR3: CASGSDQGKQYF; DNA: TGTGCTAGTGGTTCCGACCAGGGGAAGCAGTACTTC
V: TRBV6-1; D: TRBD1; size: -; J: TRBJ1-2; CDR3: CASSEVPPGTGGLGYTF; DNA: TGTGCCAGCAGTGAGGTCCCCCCTGGGACAGGGGGCCTCGGCTACACCTTC
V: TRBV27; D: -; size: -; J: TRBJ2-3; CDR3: CASSLGLDGGTDTQYF; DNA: TGTGCCAGCAGTCTCGGACTGGATGGGGGCACAGATACGCAGTATTTT
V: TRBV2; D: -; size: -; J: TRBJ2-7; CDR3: CASSEHRGQYF; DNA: TGTGCCAGCAGTGAACACCGAGGGCAGTACTTC
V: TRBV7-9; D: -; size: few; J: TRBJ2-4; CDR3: CASSLVGGAKNIQYF; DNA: TGTGCCAGCAGCTTAGTGGGGGGTGCCAAAAACATTCAGTACTTC
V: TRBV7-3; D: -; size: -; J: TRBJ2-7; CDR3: CASSPWGRTNLYEQYF; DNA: TGTGCCAGCAGCCCGTGGGGACGGACAAACCTTTACGAGCAGTACTTC
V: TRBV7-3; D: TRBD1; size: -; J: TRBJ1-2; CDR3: CASSLSAGGDGYTF; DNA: TGTGCCAGCAGCTTATCCGCAGGGGGCGATGGCTACACCTTC
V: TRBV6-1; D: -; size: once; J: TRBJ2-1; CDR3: CASSLDRYNEQFF; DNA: TGTGCCAGCAGTCTAGACAGATACAATGAGCAGTTCTTC
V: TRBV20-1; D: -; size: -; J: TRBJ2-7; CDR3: CSASIRAREQYF; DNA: TGCAGTGCTAGTATTCGAGCGCGGGAGCAGTACTTC
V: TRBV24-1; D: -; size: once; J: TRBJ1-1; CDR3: CATSDYGTTEAFF; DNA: TGTGCCACCAGTGATTATGGGACCACTGAAGCTTTCTTT
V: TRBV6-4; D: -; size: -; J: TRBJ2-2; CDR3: CASSDSVRGAPNTGELFF; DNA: TGTGCTAGCAGTGACTCTGTACGGGGGGCACCGAACACCGGGGAGCTGTTTTTT
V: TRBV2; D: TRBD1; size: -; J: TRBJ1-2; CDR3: CASNRQGVVHGYTF; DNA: TGTGCCAGCAATCGACAGGGGGTCGTCCATGGCTACACCTTC
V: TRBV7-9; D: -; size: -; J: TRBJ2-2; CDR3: CASSLVWQADTGELFF; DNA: TGTGCCAGCAGCTTAGTTTGGCAGGCGGACACCGGGGAGCTGTTTTTT
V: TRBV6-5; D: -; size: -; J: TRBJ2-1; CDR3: CASSYEGASYNEQFF; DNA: TGTGCCAGCAGTTACGAGGGAGCCAGCTACAATGAGCAGTTCTTC
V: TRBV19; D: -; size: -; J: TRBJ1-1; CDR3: CASSIVQGHTEAFF; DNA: TGTGCCAGTAGTATAGTTCAGGGCCACACTGAAGCTTTCTTT